Included here is one TCR beta chain sequence, with context. The PCR was carried out with 60 Vbeta primers and 13 Jbeta primers. Repertoires were generated with immunoSEQ multiplex PCR, while TCRdb's copy carries only in-frame clones and drops some. The sample includes a few hundred thousand clones, under 90% of them seen just once. The data derive from a study of cytomegalovirus exposure and HLA in healthy donors. Germline V CDR1 and CDR2: LNHDA, SQIVND (reference sequence). This CDR3 has 17 amino acids. V gave up 2 bases and J gave up 0 bases; unmatched junction bases: 4. The clonotype originates from a girl aged 2 to 9 in good health and CMV-seronegative. What was sequenced was PBMCs. The chain has TRBV19 and TRBJ2-2; 9 nucleotides align to TRBD2. The CDR3 is CASSITLAGSNTGELFF. In DNA form, the CDR3 reads TGTGCCAGTAGTATAACCCTAGCGGGATCGAACACCGGGGAGCTGTTTTTT.